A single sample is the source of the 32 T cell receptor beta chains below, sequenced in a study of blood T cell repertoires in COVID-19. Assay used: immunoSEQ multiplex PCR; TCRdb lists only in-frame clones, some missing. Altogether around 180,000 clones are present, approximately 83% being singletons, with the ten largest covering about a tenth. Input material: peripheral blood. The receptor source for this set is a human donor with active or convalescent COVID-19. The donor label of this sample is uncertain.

The chain's CDR3 is CASSHVQGAGTF. The CDR3 DNA is TGTGCCAGCTCACACGTACAGGGGGCGGGCACCTTC. The chain joins TRBV18 to TRBJ1-2, with 9 bases fitting TRBD1. The germline gives CDR1 KGHSH, CDR2 LQKENI. This CDR3 contains 12 residues. Trimming at V came to 4 bases and at J to 13 bases, leaving 7 bases not matched to a gene.

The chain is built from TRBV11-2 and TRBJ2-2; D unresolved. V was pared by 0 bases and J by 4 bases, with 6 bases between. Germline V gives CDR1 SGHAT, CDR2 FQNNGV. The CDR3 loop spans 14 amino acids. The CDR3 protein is CASSLDASTGELFF. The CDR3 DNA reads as TGTGCCAGCAGCTTAGATGCGAGCACCGGGGAGCTGTTTTTT. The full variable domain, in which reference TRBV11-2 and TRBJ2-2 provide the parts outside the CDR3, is EAGVAQSPRYKIIEKRQSVAFWCNPISGHATLYWYQQILGQGPKLLIQFQNNGVVDDSQLPKDRFSAERLKGVDSTLKIQPAKLEDSAVYLCASSLDASTGELFFGEGSRLTVL.

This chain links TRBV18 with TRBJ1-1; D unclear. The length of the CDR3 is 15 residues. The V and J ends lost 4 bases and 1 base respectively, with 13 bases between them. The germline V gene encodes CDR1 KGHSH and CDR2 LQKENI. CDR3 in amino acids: CASSRDGRRNTEAFF. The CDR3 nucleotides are TGTGCCAGCTCACGAGATGGGAGACGGAACACTGAAGCTTTCTTT.

In DNA, the CDR3 is TGTGCCAGCAGCCCGGACAGAGCCTCCTACGAGCAGTACTTC. It is translated as CASSPDRASYEQYF. The rearrangement links TRBV7-2 to TRBJ2-7; perhaps TRBD1 as D (6 bases). V shed 5 bases and J shed 0 bases, with 11 bases lying between them. The CDR3 extends over 14 amino acids. In germline, CDR1 is SGHTA, CDR2 FQGNSA.

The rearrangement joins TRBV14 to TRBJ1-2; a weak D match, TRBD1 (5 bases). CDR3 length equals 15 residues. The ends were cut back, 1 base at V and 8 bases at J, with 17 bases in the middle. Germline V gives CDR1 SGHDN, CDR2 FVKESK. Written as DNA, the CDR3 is TGTGCCAGCAGCCAAGCTTTACCAGGGTCTCGGGGCTACACCTTC. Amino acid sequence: CASSQALPGSRGYTF.

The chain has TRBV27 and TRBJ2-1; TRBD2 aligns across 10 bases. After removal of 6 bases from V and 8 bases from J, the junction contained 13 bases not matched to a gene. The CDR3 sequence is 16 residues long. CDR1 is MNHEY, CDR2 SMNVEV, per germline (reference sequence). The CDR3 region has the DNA TGTGCCAGCAGCGCCCAACTAGCGGGGAGGTTCGATGAGCAGTTCTTC. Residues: CASSAQLAGRFDEQFF.

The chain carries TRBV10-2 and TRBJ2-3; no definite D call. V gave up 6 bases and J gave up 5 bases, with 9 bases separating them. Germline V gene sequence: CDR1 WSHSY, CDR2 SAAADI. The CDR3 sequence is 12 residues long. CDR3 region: CASSPFVDTQYF. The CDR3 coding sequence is TGCGCCAGCAGCCCGTTCGTAGATACGCAGTATTTT.

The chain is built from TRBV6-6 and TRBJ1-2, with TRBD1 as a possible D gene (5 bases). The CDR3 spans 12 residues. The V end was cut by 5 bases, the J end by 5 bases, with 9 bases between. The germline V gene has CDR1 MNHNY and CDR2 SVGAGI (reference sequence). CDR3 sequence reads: CASSTGAYGYTF. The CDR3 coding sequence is TGTGCCAGCAGTACAGGAGCGTATGGCTACACCTTC.

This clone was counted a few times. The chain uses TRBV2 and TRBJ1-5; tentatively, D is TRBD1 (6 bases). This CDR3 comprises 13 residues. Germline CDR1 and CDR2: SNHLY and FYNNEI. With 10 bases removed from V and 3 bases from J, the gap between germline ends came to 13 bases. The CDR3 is CAMADSNNQPQHF. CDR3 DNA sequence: TGTGCCATGGCGGACAGTAACAATCAGCCCCAGCATTTT.

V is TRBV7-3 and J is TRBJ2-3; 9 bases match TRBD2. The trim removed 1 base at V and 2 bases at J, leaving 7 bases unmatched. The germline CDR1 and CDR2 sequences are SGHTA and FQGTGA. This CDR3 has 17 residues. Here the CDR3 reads CASSLRGVAGVTDTQYF. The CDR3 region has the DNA TGTGCCAGCAGCTTAAGGGGGGTAGCGGGAGTCACAGATACGCAGTATTTT.

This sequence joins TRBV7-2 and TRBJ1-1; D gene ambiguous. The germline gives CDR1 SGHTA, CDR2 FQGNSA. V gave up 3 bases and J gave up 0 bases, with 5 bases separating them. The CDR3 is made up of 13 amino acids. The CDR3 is CASSLLMNTEAFF. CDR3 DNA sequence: TGTGCCAGCAGCTTGCTAATGAACACTGAAGCTTTCTTT.

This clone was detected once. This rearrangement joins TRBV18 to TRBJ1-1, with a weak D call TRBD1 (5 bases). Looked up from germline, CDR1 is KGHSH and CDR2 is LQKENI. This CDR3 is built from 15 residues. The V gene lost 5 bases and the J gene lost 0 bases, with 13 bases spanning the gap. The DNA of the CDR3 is TGTGCCAGCTCAGAACAGGAGCTCGTGAACACTGAAGCTTTCTTT. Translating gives CASSEQELVNTEAFF.

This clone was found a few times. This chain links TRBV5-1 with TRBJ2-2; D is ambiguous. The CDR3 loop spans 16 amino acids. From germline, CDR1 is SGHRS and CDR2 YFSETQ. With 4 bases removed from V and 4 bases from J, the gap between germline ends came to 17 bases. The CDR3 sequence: CASSQTPDTRTGELFF. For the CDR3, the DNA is TGCGCCAGCAGCCAAACCCCAGACACGCGCACCGGGGAGCTGTTTTTT.

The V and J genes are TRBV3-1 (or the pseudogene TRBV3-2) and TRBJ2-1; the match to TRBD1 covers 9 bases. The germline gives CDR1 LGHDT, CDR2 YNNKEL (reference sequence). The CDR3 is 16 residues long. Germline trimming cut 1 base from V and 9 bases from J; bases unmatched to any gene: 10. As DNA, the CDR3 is TGTGCCAGCAGCCAAGGAGGGACAGGGCGCACCAGTGAGCAGTTCTTC. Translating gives CASSQGGTGRTSEQFF.

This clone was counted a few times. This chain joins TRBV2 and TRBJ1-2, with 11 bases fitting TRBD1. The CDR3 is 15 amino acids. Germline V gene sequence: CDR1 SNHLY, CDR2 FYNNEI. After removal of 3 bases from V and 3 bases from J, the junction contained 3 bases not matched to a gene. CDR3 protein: CASSDPDRGHYGYTF. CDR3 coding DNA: TGTGCCAGCAGTGATCCGGACAGGGGGCACTATGGCTACACCTTC. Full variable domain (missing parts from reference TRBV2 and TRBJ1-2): EPEVTQTPSHQVTQMGQEVILRCVPISNHLYFYWYRQILGQKVEFLVSFYNNEISEKSEIFDDQFSVERPDGSNFTLKIRSTKLEDSAMYFCASSDPDRGHYGYTFGSGTRLTVV.

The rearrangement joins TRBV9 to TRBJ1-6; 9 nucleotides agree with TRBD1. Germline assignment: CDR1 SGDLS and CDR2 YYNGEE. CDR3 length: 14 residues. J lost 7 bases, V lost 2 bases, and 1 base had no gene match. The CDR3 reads CASSVTGGNSPLHF. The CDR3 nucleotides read TGTGCCAGCAGCGTGACAGGGGGGAATTCACCCCTCCACTTT.

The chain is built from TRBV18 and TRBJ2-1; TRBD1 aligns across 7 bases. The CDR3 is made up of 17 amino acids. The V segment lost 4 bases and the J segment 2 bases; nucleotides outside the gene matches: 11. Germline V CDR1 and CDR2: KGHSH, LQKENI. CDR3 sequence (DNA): TGTGCCAGCTCACTGGCTCCGACAGGGCCACCCTACAATGAGCAGTTCTTC. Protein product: CASSLAPTGPPYNEQFF.

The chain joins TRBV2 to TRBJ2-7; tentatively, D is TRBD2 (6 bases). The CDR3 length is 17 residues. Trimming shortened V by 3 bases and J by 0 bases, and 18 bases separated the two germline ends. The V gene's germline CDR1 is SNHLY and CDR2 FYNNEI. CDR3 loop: CASSEEAGGRLSYEQYF. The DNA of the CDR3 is TGTGCCAGCAGTGAGGAAGCGGGCGGGCGGCTCTCCTACGAGCAGTACTTC.

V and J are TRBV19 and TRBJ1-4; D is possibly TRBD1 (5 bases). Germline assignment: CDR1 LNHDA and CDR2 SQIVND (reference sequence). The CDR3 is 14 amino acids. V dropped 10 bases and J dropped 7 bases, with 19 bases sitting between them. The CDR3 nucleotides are TGTGCCACTGGATCGGGGGAAGTTGCTGAAAAACTGTTTTTT. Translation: CATGSGEVAEKLFF.

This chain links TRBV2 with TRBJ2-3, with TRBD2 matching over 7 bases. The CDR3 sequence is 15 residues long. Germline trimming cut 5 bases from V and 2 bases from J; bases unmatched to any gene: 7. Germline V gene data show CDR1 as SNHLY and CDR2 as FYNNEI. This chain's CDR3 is CASSLGGGLTDTQYF. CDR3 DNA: TGTGCCAGCAGTCTTGGGGGGGGACTCACAGATACGCAGTATTTT.

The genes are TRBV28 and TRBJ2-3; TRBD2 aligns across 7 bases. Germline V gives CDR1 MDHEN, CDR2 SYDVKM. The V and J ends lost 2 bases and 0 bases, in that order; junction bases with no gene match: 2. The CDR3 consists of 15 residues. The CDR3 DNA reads TGTGCCAGCAGTTTAACTAGCGCAAGCACAGATACGCAGTATTTT. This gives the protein CASSLTSASTDTQYF.

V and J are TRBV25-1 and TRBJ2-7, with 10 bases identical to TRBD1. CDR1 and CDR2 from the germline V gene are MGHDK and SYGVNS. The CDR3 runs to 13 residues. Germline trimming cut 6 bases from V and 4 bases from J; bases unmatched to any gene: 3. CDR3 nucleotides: TGTGCCAGCAGGGGACAGGGGTTATACGAGCAGTACTTC. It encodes CASRGQGLYEQYF.

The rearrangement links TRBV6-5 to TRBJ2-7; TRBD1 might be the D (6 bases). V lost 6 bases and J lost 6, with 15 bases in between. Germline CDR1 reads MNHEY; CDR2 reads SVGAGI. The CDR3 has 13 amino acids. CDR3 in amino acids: CASSSLWGPEQYF. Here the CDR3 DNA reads TGTGCCAGCAGCTCCTTATGGGGGCCCGAGCAGTACTTC.

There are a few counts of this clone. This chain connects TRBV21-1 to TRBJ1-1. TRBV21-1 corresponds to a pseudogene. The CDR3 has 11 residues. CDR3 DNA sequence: TGTGCCAGCACTAGAATTACTGAAGCTTTCTTT. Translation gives CASTRITEAFF.

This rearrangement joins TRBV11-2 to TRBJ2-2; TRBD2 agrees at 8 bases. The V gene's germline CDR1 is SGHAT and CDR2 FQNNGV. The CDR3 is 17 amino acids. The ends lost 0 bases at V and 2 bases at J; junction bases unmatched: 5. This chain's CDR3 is CASSLEAGGLNTGELFF. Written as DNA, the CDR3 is TGTGCCAGCAGCTTAGAGGCGGGAGGCCTTAACACCGGGGAGCTGTTTTTT.

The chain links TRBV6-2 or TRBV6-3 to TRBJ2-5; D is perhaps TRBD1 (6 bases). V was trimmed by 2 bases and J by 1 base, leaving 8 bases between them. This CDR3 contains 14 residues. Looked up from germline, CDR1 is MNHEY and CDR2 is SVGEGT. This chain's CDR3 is CASSYGGFQETQYF. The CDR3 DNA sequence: TGTGCCAGCAGTTACGGGGGCTTCCAAGAGACCCAGTACTTC.

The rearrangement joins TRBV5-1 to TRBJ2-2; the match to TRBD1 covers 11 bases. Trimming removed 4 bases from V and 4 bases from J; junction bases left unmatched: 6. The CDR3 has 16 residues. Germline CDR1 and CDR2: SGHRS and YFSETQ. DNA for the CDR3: TGCGCCAGCAGCCTAGGACAGGGGGCGGCCACCGGGGAGCTGTTTTTT. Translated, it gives CASSLGQGAATGELFF.

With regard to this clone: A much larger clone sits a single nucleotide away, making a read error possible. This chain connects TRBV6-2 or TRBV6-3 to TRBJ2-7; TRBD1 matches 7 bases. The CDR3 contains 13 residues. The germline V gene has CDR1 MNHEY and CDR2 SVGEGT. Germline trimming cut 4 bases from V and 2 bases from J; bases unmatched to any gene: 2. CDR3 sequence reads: CASSLTGTYEQYF. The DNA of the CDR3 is TGTGCCAGCAGTTTGACAGGGACCTACGAGCAGTACTTC.

The CDR3 bases are TGTGCCAGCAGCTTAGGTAGCGGGAGGTACAATGAGCAGTTCTTC. This sequence encodes CASSLGSGRYNEQFF. The chain couples TRBV11-2 to TRBJ2-1, with TRBD2 matching 10 bases. V shed 1 base, J shed 4 bases, and the junction held 1 base outside the gene matches. The CDR3 covers 15 residues. Germline lookup yields CDR1 SGHAT and CDR2 FQNNGV.

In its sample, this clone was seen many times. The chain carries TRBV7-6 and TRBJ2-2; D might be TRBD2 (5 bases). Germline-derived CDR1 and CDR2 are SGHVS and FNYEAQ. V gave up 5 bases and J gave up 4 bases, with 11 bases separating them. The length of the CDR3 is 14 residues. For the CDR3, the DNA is TGTGCCAGCAGCCCTATGCGGGCCACCGGGGAGCTGTTTTTT. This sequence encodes CASSPMRATGELFF.

The CDR3 loop reads CAWTITGYEQYF. The CDR3 DNA follows: TGTGCCTGGACCATCACAGGCTACGAGCAGTACTTC. The V gene is TRBV30, the J gene TRBJ2-7; a possible D gene is TRBD1 (5 bases). In germline, CDR1 is GTSNPN, CDR2 SVGIG (reference sequence). The CDR3 is made up of 12 amino acids. The V and J ends lost 4 bases and 3 bases respectively, with 10 bases between them.

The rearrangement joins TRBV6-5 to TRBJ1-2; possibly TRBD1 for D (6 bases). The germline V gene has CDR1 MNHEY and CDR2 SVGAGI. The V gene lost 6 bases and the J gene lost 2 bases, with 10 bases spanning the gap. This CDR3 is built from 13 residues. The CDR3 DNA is TGTGCCAGCAGATTTACAGGGAACTATGGCTACACCTTC. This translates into CASRFTGNYGYTF.